The 19 T cell receptor beta chains reported below all come from one sample, sequenced in a study of blood T cell repertoires in COVID-19. TCRdb's copy holds only in-frame clones and misses some; the assay was immunoSEQ multiplex PCR. Seen here are about 190,000 clones, 84% observed once, and the top ten hold roughly 14%. The sequencing input was peripheral blood. These TCRs come from a man aged 25 to 40 with active or convalescent COVID-19.

Regarding this clone: At one end the junction does not follow the germline gene, possibly because of a read error. CDR3 bases: TGTGCCAGCAGCTTAGATCCAGTACTAGCGGGAGGCAGCTTC. It codes for CASSLDPVLAGGSF. J is TRBJ2-7 and V is TRBV7-2; 12 bases map to TRBD2. Germline assignment: CDR1 SGHTA and CDR2 FQGNSA. The CDR3 runs 14 residues.

The rearrangement links TRBV6-1 to TRBJ1-2; 8 bases map to TRBD1. This CDR3 has 14 amino acids. J was trimmed by 4 bases and V by 2 bases; bases with no gene match: 3. In germline, CDR1 is MNHNS, CDR2 SASEGT. The DNA for the CDR3 is TGTGCCAGCAGTGAAATAGGACAGGGCTATGGCTACACCTTC. It yields the protein CASSEIGQGYGYTF.

This chain joins TRBV5-8 and TRBJ1-4; tentative D call: TRBD1 (6 bases). The V end lost 3 bases, the J end lost 11 bases, and 14 bases lay between the germline ends. Germline-derived CDR1 and CDR2 are SGHTS and YDEGEE. This CDR3 contains 13 residues. CDR3 coding DNA: TGTGCCAGCAGCTCGCGGGGGCAGACTAAACTGTTTTTT. Protein sequence: CASSSRGQTKLFF.

CDR3 in amino acids: CASSLGAGRSTEAFF. CDR3 in DNA: TGTGCCAGCAGCCTAGGGGCAGGGAGGTCAACTGAAGCTTTCTTT. The V call is TRBV7-9, the J call TRBJ1-1; D may be TRBD1 (5 bases). The CDR3 is made up of 15 amino acids. CDR1 SEHNR and CDR2 FQNEAQ come from the germline V gene (reference sequence). Trimming cost V 5 bases and J 5 bases, with 18 bases left between them.

This clone came up once. This chain connects TRBV5-1 to TRBJ2-2, with 9 nucleotides matching TRBD2. J gave up 1 base and V 1 base, and 5 bases lay outside the gene matches. The CDR3 extends over 17 amino acids. Looked up from germline, CDR1 is SGHRS and CDR2 is YFSETQ. CDR3: CASSLQSAGGNTGELFF. CDR3 DNA: TGCGCCAGCAGCTTGCAGTCAGCGGGAGGGAACACCGGGGAGCTGTTTTTT. Drawing the rest from reference TRBV5-1 and TRBJ2-2, the complete variable domain is KAGVTQTPRYLIKTRGQQVTLSCSPISGHRSVSWYQQTPGQGLQFLFEYFSETQRNKGNFPGRFSGRQFSNSRSEMNVSTLELGDSALYLCASSLQSAGGNTGELFFGEGSRLTVL.

DNA for the CDR3: TGTGCCAGCAGCTTGGTCCTGTATAGCAATCAGCCCCAGCATTTT. Translated, it gives CASSLVLYSNQPQHF. The gene calls are TRBV5-5 and TRBJ1-5; D is unresolved. Deletions cut 0 bases from V and 0 bases from J, with 7 bases between. In germline, CDR1 is SGHKS, CDR2 YYEKEE (reference sequence). The CDR3 spans 15 residues.

In this sample, this clone turned up once. The chain recombines TRBV28 with TRBJ1-5; D is uncertain. The germline CDR1 and CDR2 sequences are MDHEN and SYDVKM. The CDR3 contains 14 residues. Trimming left V 8 bases short and J 6 bases short, with 17 bases between. Here the CDR3 DNA reads TGTGCCAGCCAGAGACAAGGCAGTGGTCAGCCCCAGCATTTT. Amino acid sequence: CASQRQGSGQPQHF.

The chain carries TRBV24-1 and TRBJ1-2, with a weak D call TRBD1 (6 bases). The CDR3 totals 15 residues. Trimming cost V 4 bases and J 4 bases, with 15 bases left between them. The germline CDR1 and CDR2 sequences are KGHDR and SFDVKD. CDR3 residues: CATSDPDRNAYGYTF. The CDR3 nucleotides are TGTGCCACCAGTGACCCTGACAGGAATGCCTATGGCTACACCTTC.

This rearrangement joins TRBV23-1 to TRBJ1-5; 7 bases match TRBD1. TRBV23-1 is annotated as an ORF whose role is uncertain. There are 16 residues in the CDR3. V was clipped by 5 bases and J by 4 bases; unmatched bases: 11. The chain's CDR3 is CASSYTAGTVNQPQHF. In nucleotides, the CDR3 is TGCGCCAGCAGTTACACAGCAGGGACAGTTAATCAGCCCCAGCATTTT.

Note on this clone: Sequence at one end of the junction differs from germline and may be a read error. This sequence joins TRBV7-7 and TRBJ2-5, with 10 positions matching TRBD2. Germline lookup yields CDR1 SSHAT and CDR2 FNYEAQ (reference sequence). This CDR3 has 15 amino acids. The DNA for the CDR3 is TGTGCTAGCAGCTTAATAGCGGGGGGCCAAGAGACCCAGTACTTC. Its protein is CASSLIAGGQETQYF.

The chain uses TRBV24-1 and TRBJ2-3, with 12 nucleotides matching TRBD2. The V gene end was trimmed by 0 bases and the J gene end by 4 bases; junction bases not matched to a gene: 4. From germline, CDR1 is KGHDR and CDR2 SFDVKD. CDR3 size: 17 residues. For the CDR3, the DNA is TGTGCCACCAGTGATTTGACAACTAGCGGGAGGCCAGATACGCAGTATTTT. This sequence encodes CATSDLTTSGRPDTQYF.

This clone was detected a few times. The J gene is TRBJ2-5, the V gene TRBV7-3, with 11 bases aligning to TRBD2. The CDR3 consists of 14 residues. Germline assignment: CDR1 SGHTA and CDR2 FQGTGA. J lost 4 bases, V lost 6 bases, and 4 bases had no gene match. This CDR3 is CASSPTSGVETQYF. In DNA form, the CDR3 reads TGTGCCAGCAGTCCGACTAGCGGGGTAGAGACCCAGTACTTC.

The chain joins TRBV7-9 to TRBJ2-1; D perhaps matches TRBD2 (5 bases). The V end lost 8 bases, the J end lost 5 bases, and 13 bases lay between the germline ends. The CDR3 sequence is 13 residues long. Germline CDR1 SEHNR, CDR2 FQNEAQ (reference sequence). Here the CDR3 DNA reads TGTGCCAGCCCATCGGGGAGCAACAATGAGCAGTTCTTC. Translation gives CASPSGSNNEQFF.

The gene calls are TRBV9 and TRBJ1-1, with a possible D match to TRBD1 (6 bases). V was clipped by 4 bases and J by 4 bases, with 17 bases between them. The CDR3 is 15 amino acids. The germline V gene has CDR1 SGDLS and CDR2 YYNGEE. The CDR3 sequence is CASSRLDRLVTEAFF. The DNA for the CDR3 is TGTGCCAGCAGCCGCTTGGACAGATTGGTCACTGAAGCTTTCTTT.

The chain carries TRBV20-1 and TRBJ1-2, with TRBD1 identical over 9 bases. In germline, CDR1 is DFQATT, CDR2 SNEGSKA (reference sequence). This CDR3 comprises 11 residues. The J segment lost 5 bases and the V segment lost 7 bases, leaving 2 bases of the junction unmatched. The CDR3 loop reads CSGDRDYGYTF. The DNA for the CDR3 is TGCAGTGGGGACAGGGATTATGGCTACACCTTC.

The chain combines TRBV18 with TRBJ1-2; D gene ambiguous. The CDR3 spans 16 residues. V was trimmed by 2 bases and J by 5 bases, leaving 18 bases between them. Germline values: CDR1 KGHSH, CDR2 LQKENI. The CDR3 region is CASSPVGGLVRYGYTF. Written as DNA, the CDR3 is TGTGCCAGCTCACCAGTCGGAGGGTTGGTTAGGTATGGCTACACCTTC.

The chain is built from TRBV3-1 (or the pseudogene TRBV3-2) and TRBJ2-5; D is undetermined. Trimming removed 2 bases at V and 1 base at J, with 11 bases between. The CDR3 spans 15 residues. Germline assignment: CDR1 LGHDT and CDR2 YNNKEL (reference sequence). The CDR3 is CASSQISGPQETQYF. The CDR3 DNA reads TGTGCCAGCAGCCAAATTTCTGGGCCCCAAGAGACCCAGTACTTC.

The table lists this clone with a few counts. The rearrangement joins TRBV6-5 to TRBJ2-7, with TRBD2 matching 13 bases. The J segment lost 5 bases and the V segment lost 6 bases, leaving 7 bases of the junction unmatched. This CDR3 has 15 amino acids. CDR1 and CDR2 from the germline V gene are MNHEY and SVGAGI. CDR3 bases: TGTGCCAGCAGCCAACCTGGGACTAGCGGGGACGAGCAGTACTTC. Amino acids: CASSQPGTSGDEQYF.

J is TRBJ1-6 and V is TRBV4-1, with 8 bases matching TRBD1. The CDR3 spans 13 residues. Unmatched junction bases numbered 3, after V lost 7 bases and J lost 7 bases. The germline V gene encodes CDR1 MGHRA and CDR2 YSYEKL. CDR3 protein: CASTGQGNSPLHF. In DNA, the CDR3 is TGCGCCAGCACCGGACAGGGCAATTCACCCCTCCACTTT.